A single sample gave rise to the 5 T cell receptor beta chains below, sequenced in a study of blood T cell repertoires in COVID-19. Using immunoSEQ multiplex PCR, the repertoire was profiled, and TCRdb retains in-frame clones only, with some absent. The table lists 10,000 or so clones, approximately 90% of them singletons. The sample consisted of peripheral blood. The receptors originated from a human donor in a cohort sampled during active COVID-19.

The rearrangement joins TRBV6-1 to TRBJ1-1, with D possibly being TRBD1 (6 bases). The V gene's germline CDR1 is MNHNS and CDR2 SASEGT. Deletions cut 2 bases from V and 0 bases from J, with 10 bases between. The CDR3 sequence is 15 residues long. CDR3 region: CASSESGGLNTEAFF. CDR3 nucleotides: TGTGCCAGCAGTGAAAGCGGGGGCTTGAACACTGAAGCTTTCTTT.

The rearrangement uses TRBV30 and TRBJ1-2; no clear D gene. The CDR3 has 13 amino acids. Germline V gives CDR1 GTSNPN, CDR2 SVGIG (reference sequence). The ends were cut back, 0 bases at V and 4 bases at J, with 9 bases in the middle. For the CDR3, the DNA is TGTGCCTGGAGTGTCGGGGAGCCCTATGGCTACACCTTC. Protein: CAWSVGEPYGYTF.

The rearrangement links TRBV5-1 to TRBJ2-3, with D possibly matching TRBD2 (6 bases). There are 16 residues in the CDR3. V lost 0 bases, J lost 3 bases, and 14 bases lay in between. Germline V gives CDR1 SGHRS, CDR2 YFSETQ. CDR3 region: CASSLDGAAGTDTQYF. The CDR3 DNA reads TGCGCCAGCAGCTTGGATGGGGCGGCGGGGACAGATACGCAGTATTTT.

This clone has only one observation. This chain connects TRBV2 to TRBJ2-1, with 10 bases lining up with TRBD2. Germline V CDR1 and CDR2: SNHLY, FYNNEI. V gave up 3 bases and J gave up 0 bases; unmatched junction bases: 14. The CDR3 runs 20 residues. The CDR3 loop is CASSEAPVAGGPSSYNEQFF. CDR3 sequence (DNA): TGTGCCAGCAGTGAGGCGCCGGTAGCGGGGGGCCCTAGCTCCTACAATGAGCAGTTCTTC. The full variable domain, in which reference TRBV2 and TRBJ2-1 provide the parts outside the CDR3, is EPEVTQTPSHQVTQMGQEVILRCVPISNHLYFYWYRQILGQKVEFLVSFYNNEISEKSEIFDDQFSVERPDGSNFTLKIRSTKLEDSAMYFCASSEAPVAGGPSSYNEQFFGPGTRLTVL.

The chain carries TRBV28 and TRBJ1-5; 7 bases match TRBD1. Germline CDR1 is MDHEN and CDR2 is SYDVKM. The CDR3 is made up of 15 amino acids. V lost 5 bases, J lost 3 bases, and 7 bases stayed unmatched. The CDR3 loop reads CASSVFGTVNQPQHF. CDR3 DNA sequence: TGTGCCAGCAGTGTCTTCGGGACAGTCAATCAGCCCCAGCATTTT.